This passage covers 26 T cell receptor beta chains from one sample sequenced in a study of T cells after yellow fever vaccination. TCRdb used MiXCR to reprocess the 5' RACE reads, holding one entry per CDR3 protein. This table holds approximately 550,000 distinct CDR3 sequences, 13% found once. The sequencing used PBMCs, collected on the day of the yellow fever booster vaccination. The receptor source for this set is a man aged 30 to 45 who received the YFV17D yellow fever vaccine.

There are a few counts of this clonotype. The chain joins TRBV5-1 to TRBJ2-1, with 8 bases lining up with TRBD2. This CDR3 has 18 amino acids. In germline, CDR1 is SGHRS, CDR2 YFSETQ. The ends lost 2 bases at V and 0 bases at J; junction bases unmatched: 10. The CDR3: CASSLGPLAEISYNEQFF. The CDR3, as DNA: TGCGCCAGCAGCTTAGGTCCACTAGCGGAGATCTCCTACAATGAGCAGTTCTTC.

The J gene is TRBJ1-2, the V gene TRBV25-1; possible D gene TRBD1, 5 bases. The CDR3 has 11 residues. V lost 4 bases, J lost 8 bases, and 8 bases lay in between. The germline V gene has CDR1 MGHDK and CDR2 SYGVNS. The CDR3 reads CASSVGVGYTF. In DNA, the CDR3 is TGTGCCAGCAGTGTGGGGGTAGGCTACACCTTC.

The V and J genes are TRBV4-3 and TRBJ1-3, with D hard to call. The CDR3 consists of 14 residues. Germline assignment: CDR1 LGHNA and CDR2 YSLEER. Trimming removed 0 bases from V and 4 bases from J, with 7 bases in between. Here the CDR3 reads CASSQDLRGNTIYF. CDR3 sequence (DNA): TGCGCCAGCAGCCAAGATCTCCGGGGAAACACCATATATTTT.

This sequence joins TRBV7-8 and TRBJ2-7; perhaps TRBD2 as D (6 bases). Germline CDR1 is SGHVS and CDR2 is FQNEAQ. CDR3 size: 14 residues. The V and J ends lost 3 bases and 7 bases respectively, with 16 bases between them. The CDR3 loop is CASSLRLEVLEQYF. The CDR3 bases are TGTGCCAGCAGCTTGCGACTAGAAGTTTTAGAGCAGTACTTC.

This sequence joins TRBV1 and TRBJ2-7; the DNA was not used to check the table's D call, TRBD2. TRBV1 has pseudogene status. The CDR3 covers 16 residues. CDR3 sequence: CTSSQDRSTSGDEQYF. CDR3 DNA: TGCACCAGCAGCCAAGATCGATCGACTAGCGGTGACGAGCAGTACTTC.

The genes are TRBV20-1 and TRBJ2-1; 7 bases fit TRBD2. The germline gives CDR1 DFQATT, CDR2 SNEGSKA (reference sequence). CDR3 size: 13 residues. Losses at the gene ends were 3 bases for V and 6 bases for J; bases not matched to a gene: 5. CDR3 sequence (DNA): TGCAGTGCTAGGGACGGGAGGACCAATGAGCAGTTCTTC. It translates to CSARDGRTNEQFF.

The chain couples TRBV20-1 to TRBJ2-1; 13 bases are a match to TRBD2. The V segment lost 5 bases and the J segment 12 bases; nucleotides outside the gene matches: 7. The length of the CDR3 is 13 residues. CDR1 is DFQATT and CDR2 is SNEGSKA in the germline V gene (reference sequence). CDR3 DNA sequence: TGCAGTGCTTCTCGGACTAGCGGGAGTGTGCAGTTCTTC. Its translation is CSASRTSGSVQFF.

This clonotype was counted a few times. The chain recombines TRBV20-1 with TRBJ2-1; the D gene could be TRBD1 or TRBD2 (6 bases each). V was shortened by 6 bases and J by 4 bases, with 19 bases between the two germline ends. The CDR3 runs 15 residues. Germline assignment: CDR1 DFQATT and CDR2 SNEGSKA (reference sequence). The DNA for the CDR3 is TGCAGTGCGACCTTTATGGGGGGCCATTACAATGAGCAGTTCTTC. Protein product: CSATFMGGHYNEQFF.

V and J are TRBV27 and TRBJ2-1, with a possible D match to TRBD2 (5 bases). V lost 2 bases and J 13 bases, leaving 27 bases between the germline ends. Germline V gene sequence: CDR1 MNHEY, CDR2 SMNVEV (reference sequence). This CDR3 has 17 residues. CDR3 sequence (DNA): TGTGCCAGCAGTTTAGACGGGGTTACGGGGATCGGTGTCAAACAGTTCTTC. Protein: CASSLDGVTGIGVKQFF.

A few counts support this clonotype. The V and J genes are TRBV20-1 and TRBJ2-1; 10 bases are a match to TRBD1. The germline V gene has CDR1 DFQATT and CDR2 SNEGSKA (reference sequence). The junction had 7 bases not matched to a gene; V was cut back by 6 bases and J by 5 bases. The CDR3 consists of 14 residues. CDR3 residues: CSAKTGGLHNEQFF. The CDR3 DNA reads as TGCAGTGCAAAGACAGGGGGCCTACACAATGAGCAGTTCTTC.

This sequence joins TRBV5-1 and TRBJ2-5; TRBD2 might be the D (5 bases). CDR3 size: 14 residues. Germline V gene lookup returns CDR1 SGHRS and CDR2 YFSETQ. With 3 bases removed from V and 1 base from J, the gap between germline ends came to 10 bases. The CDR3 coding sequence is TGCGCCAGCAGCTCCGGGGTCCCCCAAGAGACCCAGTACTTC. It specifies CASSSGVPQETQYF.

The chain links TRBV20-1 to TRBJ1-1, with TRBD1 as a possible D gene (6 bases). CDR1 and CDR2 (germline): DFQATT, SNEGSKA (reference sequence). The V end lost 4 bases, the J end lost 1 base, and 13 bases lay between the germline ends. The CDR3 has 14 residues. CDR3 protein: CSAKILGANTEAFF. In nucleotides, the CDR3 is TGCAGTGCTAAGATTCTGGGGGCGAACACTGAAGCTTTCTTT.

The sample holds a few counts of this clonotype. This sequence joins TRBV9 and TRBJ1-6; possibly TRBD1 for D (5 bases). CDR3 length: 14 amino acids. In germline, CDR1 is SGDLS, CDR2 YYNGEE. Trimming shortened V by 2 bases and J by 10 bases, and 13 bases separated the two germline ends. CDR3 sequence reads: CASSVDPGESPLHF. For the CDR3, the DNA is TGTGCCAGCAGCGTGGATCCGGGGGAATCACCCCTCCACTTT.

Only a few counts were recorded for this clonotype. The V and J genes are TRBV12-3 or TRBV12-4 and TRBJ1-3; TRBD1 is a possible D gene (6 bases). V lost 3 bases and J lost 6, with 12 bases in between. The CDR3 loop spans 14 amino acids. DNA of the CDR3: TGTGCCAGCAGTTTCTCGGCAGGGGCAAACACCATATATTTT. It yields the protein CASSFSAGANTIYF.

There are a few counts of this clonotype. A junction end diverges from the germline sequence, so it may reflect a read error. This chain joins TRBV7-7 and TRBJ2-5, with D unclear. This CDR3 contains 13 residues. Germline V lookup: CDR1 SSHAT, CDR2 FNYEAQ (reference sequence). CDR3 bases: TGTGCTAGCAGCTTTGGAATCAAAGAGACCCAGTACTTC. Its translation: CASSFGIKETQYF. The whole variable domain, filled in from reference TRBV7-7 and TRBJ2-5, reads GAGVSQSPRYKVTKRGQDVTLRCDPISSHATLYWYQQALGQGPEFLTYFNYEAQPDKSGLPSDRFSAERPEGSISTLTIQRTEQRDSAMYRCASSFGIKETQYFGPGTRLLVL.

This clonotype was seen ten or more times. V gene TRBV10-2 combines with J gene TRBJ2-4; possible D gene TRBD2, 6 bases. V lost 0 bases, J lost 4 bases, and 13 bases lay in between. The CDR3 has 16 residues. Germline V gene data show CDR1 as WSHSY and CDR2 as SAAADI. Written as DNA, the CDR3 is TGCGCCAGCAGTGAGTCGGTAGCGGAACTTAAAAACATTCAGTACTTC. Protein sequence: CASSESVAELKNIQYF.

This clonotype occurred a few times. The chain couples TRBV30 to TRBJ1-4; 7 positions agree with TRBD1. This CDR3 is 14 amino acids long. Germline CDR1 GTSNPN, CDR2 SVGIG (reference sequence). Losses at the gene ends were 4 bases for V and 4 bases for J; bases not matched to a gene: 6. The CDR3 is CAWKPGQNNEKLFF. In DNA, the CDR3 is TGTGCCTGGAAGCCGGGACAGAATAATGAAAAACTGTTTTTT.

This clonotype was recorded a few times. The J gene is TRBJ1-1, the V gene TRBV5-1, with TRBD1 matching 7 bases. This CDR3 is 15 amino acids long. The V gene end was trimmed by 4 bases and the J gene end by 7 bases; junction bases not matched to a gene: 13. Germline values: CDR1 SGHRS, CDR2 YFSETQ. CDR3 region: CASSPYPGQPFEAFF. In nucleotides, the CDR3 is TGCGCCAGCAGCCCATATCCGGGACAGCCTTTTGAAGCTTTCTTT.

The chain is built from TRBV12-3 or TRBV12-4 and TRBJ2-3; D is unclear. There are 14 residues in the CDR3. V lost 7 bases to trimming and J lost 2 bases, with 13 bases between them. This chain's CDR3 is CASTPGSYTDTQYF. CDR3 in DNA: TGTGCCAGCACCCCGGGCTCCTACACAGATACGCAGTATTTT.

This chain connects TRBV4-3 to TRBJ1-2; D gene uncertain. The length of the CDR3 is 15 residues. CDR1 LGHNA and CDR2 YSLEER come from the germline V gene. Trimming left V 4 bases short and J 8 bases short, with 20 bases between. The CDR3 nucleotides are TGCGCCAGCAGCCTCGCCGGAACACTAAGCAAGGGCTACACCTTC. It yields the protein CASSLAGTLSKGYTF.

This clonotype was seen more than once but under ten times. This chain links TRBV20-1 with TRBJ2-3, with unresolved D. The CDR3 has 15 residues. Trimming took 0 bases from V and 0 from J, leaving 10 bases between them. Germline assignment: CDR1 DFQATT and CDR2 SNEGSKA (reference sequence). CDR3 nucleotide sequence: TGCAGTGCTAGAGAGTCGAGATCTAGCACAGATACGCAGTATTTT. The encoded protein is CSARESRSSTDTQYF.

This sequence joins TRBV5-6 and TRBJ2-5, with D maybe TRBD1 (5 bases). Germline V gene data show CDR1 as SGHDT and CDR2 as YYEEEE. The length of the CDR3 is 13 residues. V was cut by 5 bases and J by 7 bases, with 15 bases left in between. CDR3 region: CASRQDNSGTQYF. The CDR3 DNA reads TGTGCCAGCAGGCAGGACAACTCGGGGACCCAGTACTTC.

The J gene is TRBJ2-3, the V gene TRBV5-4; 8 nucleotides align to TRBD2. The CDR3 is 18 residues long. The ends lost 4 bases at V and 1 base at J; junction bases unmatched: 14. Germline CDR1 and CDR2: SGHNT and YYREEE (reference sequence). This CDR3 is CASSVGPAGGVGTDTQYF. In DNA, the CDR3 is TGTGCCAGCAGCGTAGGGCCCGCGGGAGGAGTGGGCACAGATACGCAGTATTTT.

This clonotype has just a few counts. The chain is built from TRBV20-1 and TRBJ2-7, with 9 bases matching TRBD2. V shed 6 bases, J shed 6 bases, and the junction held 6 bases outside the gene matches. The CDR3 has 12 residues. Germline-derived CDR1 and CDR2 are DFQATT and SNEGSKA (reference sequence). The DNA of the CDR3 is TGCAGTGCAAATAGCGGGAGTGGCGAGCAGTACTTC. It yields the protein CSANSGSGEQYF.

The chain is built from TRBV29-1 and TRBJ1-2; the D is unclear. V gave up 4 bases and J gave up 0 bases, with 6 bases separating them. CDR1 is SQVTM, CDR2 ANQGSEA, per germline. The CDR3 loop spans 12 amino acids. CDR3 nucleotides: TGCAGCGTTGCAAGTACTAACTATGGCTACACCTTC. As protein: CSVASTNYGYTF. The full variable domain, completed using reference TRBV29-1 and TRBJ1-2, is SAVISQKPSRDICQRGTSLTIQCQVDSQVTMMFWYRQQPGQSLTLIATANQGSEATYESGFVIDKFPISRPNLTFSTLTVSNMSPEDSSIYLCSVASTNYGYTFGSGTRLTVV.

This clonotype was counted ten times or more. The chain uses TRBV6-6 and TRBJ2-3; the D is unclear. Trimming removed 6 bases from V and 14 bases from J, with 18 bases in between. Germline lookup yields CDR1 MNHNY and CDR2 SVGAGI (reference sequence). The CDR3 runs to 12 residues. Here the CDR3 reads CASSPAQSSVYF. In nucleotides, the CDR3 is TGTGCCAGCAGCCCAGCTCAGAGTTCGGTGTATTTT.